This entry lists 29 T cell receptor beta chains sequenced from one sample in a study of patients and donors after allogeneic stem cell transplantation. Each CDR3 protein gets one entry after TCRdb re-called the RT-PCR reads with MiXCR. Here the sample spans 6,800 or so distinct CDR3 sequences, roughly 12% being singletons. The sequenced sample consisted of blood, either unsorted or a sorted T cell fraction (not recorded which). The receptors derive from a human donor who was either an allogeneic HSCT recipient or a stem cell or donor lymphocyte infusion donor (not recorded which). It is not recorded whose cells these are; they may come from a transplant donor.

In its sample, this clonotype is medium-sized. V is TRBV15 and J is TRBJ2-1; no clear D gene. CDR1 is LNHNV, CDR2 YYDKDF, per germline (reference sequence). The CDR3 loop spans 14 amino acids. The V end lost 3 bases, the J end lost 0 bases, and 6 bases lay between the germline ends. CDR3 nucleotides: TGTGCCACCAGCAGGGTGAGCTCCTACAATGAGCAGTTCTTC. This gives the protein CATSRVSSYNEQFF.

The chain employs TRBV20-1 and TRBJ2-3; 9 positions match TRBD2. The germline V gene has CDR1 DFQATT and CDR2 SNEGSKA (reference sequence). The ends lost 3 bases at V and 2 bases at J; junction bases unmatched: 6. The CDR3 consists of 15 residues. The CDR3 sequence: CSASGLAGFTDTQYF. CDR3 DNA: TGCAGTGCTAGTGGTCTAGCGGGGTTCACAGATACGCAGTATTTT.

This sequence joins TRBV21-1 and TRBJ1-5; the table assigns TRBD1, which was not confirmed against the DNA. TRBV21-1 is classified as a pseudogene. The CDR3 is made up of 14 amino acids. The CDR3 DNA reads as TGTGCCAGCAGCCAGGACAGATCGAATCAGCCCCAGCATTTT. Its translation is CASSQDRSNQPQHF.

This clonotype was recorded many times. The rearrangement links TRBV24-1 to TRBJ1-5, with no clear D. V was shortened by 4 bases and J by 0 bases, with 6 bases between the two germline ends. The CDR3 length is 14 residues. Per germline, CDR1 KGHDR and CDR2 SFDVKD. The CDR3 DNA reads as TGTGCCACCAGTGAGTCATATAGCAATCAGCCCCAGCATTTT. Its translation: CATSESYSNQPQHF.

Within the sample, this clonotype is medium-sized. This chain connects TRBV7-2 to TRBJ2-3; D gene uncertain. Trimming shortened V by 1 base and J by 5 bases, and 4 bases separated the two germline ends. The CDR3 is 12 amino acids. Germline V gives CDR1 SGHTA, CDR2 FQGNSA. The CDR3 DNA is TGTGCCAGCAGCTTAGGGCTAGATACGCAGTATTTT. Protein product: CASSLGLDTQYF.

CDR3 DNA: TGTGCCAGCAGCCAAGAGACAGGGATCGGAAACACCATATATTTT. This encodes CASSQETGIGNTIYF. The V and J genes are TRBV4-2 and TRBJ1-3; 7 nucleotides line up with TRBD1. Germline-derived CDR1 and CDR2 are LGHNA and YNFKEQ. With 0 bases clipped from V and 4 bases from J, the junction kept 3 bases outside the gene matches. The CDR3 contains 15 residues.

This chain uses TRBV7-8 with TRBJ1-2, with D unresolved. This CDR3 has 13 amino acids. Trimming removed 5 bases at V and 7 bases at J, with 14 bases between. The germline V gene encodes CDR1 SGHVS and CDR2 FQNEAQ. CDR3 region: CASSEETVRGYTF. In DNA form, the CDR3 reads TGTGCCAGCAGCGAAGAAACGGTGCGTGGCTACACCTTC.

A few counts support this clonotype. The V and J genes are TRBV29-1 and TRBJ2-3; D uncertain. Germline loops: CDR1 SQVTM, CDR2 ANQGSEA. The CDR3 has 12 residues. V shed 3 bases and J shed 3 bases, with 7 bases lying between them. The DNA for the CDR3 is TGCAGCGTTGAGACGCCAACAGATACGCAGTATTTT. Translation gives CSVETPTDTQYF.

This clonotype was seen only a few times. The gene calls are TRBV2 and TRBJ2-3, with D perhaps TRBD1 or TRBD2 (6 bases each). CDR1 is SNHLY, CDR2 FYNNEI, per germline. Trimming pared 8 bases from V and 4 bases from J, leaving 16 bases between. This CDR3 spans 14 amino acids. CDR3 residues: CASRKGGQSDTQYF. The CDR3 DNA reads TGTGCCAGCCGCAAGGGGGGCCAGTCAGATACGCAGTATTTT.

The chain joins TRBV14 to TRBJ1-6; no reliable D call. The CDR3 totals 15 residues. The V and J ends lost 6 bases and 9 bases respectively, with 18 bases between them. Germline CDR1 SGHDN, CDR2 FVKESK. The CDR3 is CASSPQPSEGSPLHF. DNA for the CDR3: TGTGCCAGCAGTCCGCAGCCCTCTGAAGGTTCACCCCTCCACTTT.

There are a few counts of this clonotype. The rearrangement joins TRBV5-1 to TRBJ1-4, with TRBD1 matching over 10 bases. This CDR3 is built from 14 residues. V was clipped by 3 bases and J by 7 bases; unmatched bases: 3. In germline, CDR1 is SGHRS, CDR2 YFSETQ. In nucleotides, the CDR3 is TGCGCCAGCAGCTCGGACAGGGGGTTTGAAAAACTGTTTTTT. It is translated as CASSSDRGFEKLFF.

This clonotype was found a few times. The V and J genes are TRBV4-3 and TRBJ1-2; a possible D gene is TRBD1 (5 bases). Germline V CDR1 and CDR2: LGHNA, YSLEER. V lost 4 bases to trimming and J lost 10 bases, with 19 bases between them. This CDR3 is 14 amino acids long. For the CDR3, the DNA is TGCGCCAGCAGCCGTGGGTCCCTTTGGGGCCTCTACACCTTC. Translating it yields CASSRGSLWGLYTF.

This clonotype was seen many times. This chain joins TRBV12-3 or TRBV12-4 and TRBJ1-2; 8 bases are a match to TRBD1. The CDR3 has 14 residues. V shed 5 bases and J 8 bases; nucleotides not matched to a gene: 10. The CDR3 reads CASSATQGVGGYTF. The CDR3 DNA reads TGTGCCAGCAGTGCCACACAGGGGGTGGGCGGCTACACCTTC.

By share, this clonotype ranks as medium-sized. The chain carries TRBV4-2 and TRBJ1-1, with a tentative D call TRBD1 (5 bases). Trimming cost V 0 bases and J 1 base, with 9 bases left between them. The V gene's germline CDR1 is LGHNA and CDR2 YNFKEQ. The CDR3 totals 15 residues. CDR3 sequence: CASSQEPGQNTEAFF. The CDR3 region has the DNA TGTGCCAGCAGCCAAGAGCCCGGACAGAACACTGAAGCTTTCTTT.

This clonotype has a handful of counts. CDR3: CASSPQGASVNEQFF. The CDR3 nucleotides are TGTGCCAGCAGTCCCCAGGGGGCGAGTGTCAATGAGCAGTTCTTC. V and J are TRBV12-3 or TRBV12-4 and TRBJ2-1, with TRBD1 matching over 8 bases. CDR3 length: 15 residues. V shed 5 bases and J 6 bases; nucleotides not matched to a gene: 9.

This clonotype qualifies as medium-sized. This chain joins TRBV12-3 or TRBV12-4 and TRBJ1-2, with D maybe TRBD1 (6 bases). V shed 0 bases and J shed 8 bases, with 13 bases lying between them. This CDR3 is built from 14 residues. The CDR3 region is CASSLARGGRGYTF. Written as DNA, the CDR3 is TGTGCCAGCAGTTTAGCGCGTGGGGGCCGAGGCTACACCTTC.

This clonotype has only a few counts. CDR3 region: CASSQDRYSYEQYV. The CDR3, as DNA: TGTGCCAGCAGCCAAGACCGATACTCCTACGAGCAGTACGTC. The chain combines TRBV4-2 with TRBJ2-7; D is unclear. The CDR3 runs 14 residues. CDR1 is LGHNA and CDR2 is YNFKEQ in the germline V gene. Trimming took 0 bases from V and 0 from J, leaving 6 bases between them.

Remarks on this clonotype: A much larger clone differs from this one at a single base, so this may be a read error. The V and J genes are TRBV25-1 and TRBJ2-1; D may be TRBD1 (5 bases). The closer fit of TRBJ2-5 to the DNA end suggests the J call may be wrong. Looked up from germline, CDR1 is MGHDK and CDR2 is SYGVNS. There are 13 residues in the CDR3. The DNA for the CDR3 is TGTGCCAGCAGTGAATATGGGGCGGACAACCAGTACTTC. Protein product: CASSEYGADNQYF.

The chain's CDR3 is CASSWDRGITGELFF. The DNA for the CDR3 is TGTGCCAGCAGTTGGGACAGGGGGATCACCGGGGAGCTGTTTTTT. The chain joins TRBV12-3 or TRBV12-4 to TRBJ2-2; 11 nucleotides agree with TRBD1. The J segment lost 4 bases and the V segment lost 4 bases, leaving 2 bases of the junction unmatched. This CDR3 is built from 15 residues.

This clonotype occurred many times. V gene TRBV5-1 combines with J gene TRBJ1-1; possibly TRBD1 for D (5 bases). The CDR3 extends over 15 amino acids. V lost 2 bases and J 1 base, leaving 12 bases between the germline ends. Germline CDR1 and CDR2: SGHRS and YFSETQ. In DNA form, the CDR3 reads TGCGCCAGCAGCTTAATGGGGGGTGAGAACACTGAAGCTTTCTTT. As protein: CASSLMGGENTEAFF.

Within the sample, this clonotype is large. The genes are TRBV13 and TRBJ2-1; weak D call: TRBD1 (5 bases). The germline V and J ends were trimmed by 5 bases and 13 bases, with 12 bases remaining between them. The CDR3 contains 11 residues. Germline values: CDR1 PRHDT, CDR2 FYEKMQ (reference sequence). CDR3 coding DNA: TGTGCCAGCAGCGCAAGGGGTGACCAGTTCTTC. Amino acid sequence: CASSARGDQFF.

The CDR3 region is CAWSITYQETQYF. CDR3 in DNA: TGTGCCTGGAGTATCACGTACCAAGAGACCCAGTACTTC. The chain carries TRBV30 and TRBJ2-5, with D uncertain. The germline V and J ends were trimmed by 2 bases and 0 bases, with 7 bases remaining between them. CDR1 is GTSNPN and CDR2 is SVGIG in the germline V gene (reference sequence). CDR3 length: 13 residues.

The sample holds a few counts of this clonotype. The J gene is TRBJ2-1, the V gene TRBV3-1; 9 bases match TRBD2. Trimming at V came to 1 base and at J to 12 bases, leaving 7 bases not matched to a gene. This CDR3 spans 14 amino acids. Looked up from germline, CDR1 is LGHDT and CDR2 is YNNKEL (reference sequence). The CDR3 nucleotides are TGTGCCAGCAGCCAAGGGGTTAGCGGGAGTGGGCAGTTCTTC. Residues: CASSQGVSGSGQFF.

This clonotype came up many times. The chain is built from TRBV28 and TRBJ1-4; D remains ambiguous. Trimming took off 7 bases at V and 8 bases at J, with 11 bases between the two ends. Germline loops: CDR1 MDHEN, CDR2 SYDVKM. The CDR3 is 12 amino acids. CDR3 coding DNA: TGTGCCAGCACCCTTGAAGGGGAAAAACTGTTTTTT. It is translated as CASTLEGEKLFF.

J is TRBJ2-7 and V is TRBV20-1; D call uncertain. CDR3 length: 14 amino acids. The V end was cut by 0 bases, the J end by 0 bases, with 9 bases between. Germline V lookup: CDR1 DFQATT, CDR2 SNEGSKA (reference sequence). CDR3 coding DNA: TGCAGTGCTAGAGAACGACCGAGCTCCTACGAGCAGTACTTC. Translation gives CSARERPSSYEQYF.

Many counts were recorded for this clonotype. J is TRBJ2-1 and V is TRBV29-1; no definite D call. Germline CDR1 is SQVTM and CDR2 is ANQGSEA. The length of the CDR3 is 12 residues. Trimming took 4 bases from V and 9 from J, leaving 13 bases between them. The CDR3 sequence is CSVGIGPAEQFF. In nucleotides, the CDR3 is TGCAGCGTTGGCATCGGACCCGCTGAGCAGTTCTTC.

This chain joins TRBV4-2 and TRBJ2-1; TRBD2 matches at 12 bases. Germline values: CDR1 LGHNA, CDR2 YNFKEQ. V lost 2 bases and J lost 5; bases outside the gene matches: 4. The CDR3 spans 16 residues. The CDR3 here is CASSQLRTSGNNEQFF. CDR3 sequence (DNA): TGTGCCAGCAGCCAACTTAGGACTAGCGGGAACAATGAGCAGTTCTTC.

The rearrangement links TRBV6-5 to TRBJ2-1; 8 bases agree with TRBD1. Germline CDR1 and CDR2: MNHEY and SVGAGI. Trimming took 0 bases from V and 4 from J; bases not matched to a gene: 2. This CDR3 is built from 15 residues. The CDR3: CASSYSGQVYNEQFF. The CDR3 DNA reads as TGTGCCAGCAGTTACTCGGGACAGGTATACAATGAGCAGTTCTTC.

The table lists this clonotype with many counts. The rearrangement joins TRBV3-1 to TRBJ1-2; D call uncertain. This CDR3 comprises 13 residues. With 1 base removed from V and 5 bases from J, the gap between germline ends came to 8 bases. CDR1 and CDR2 (germline): LGHDT, YNNKEL (reference sequence). The CDR3 DNA follows: TGTGCCAGCAGCCAAGTCAGATCGTATGGCTACACCTTC. Its protein is CASSQVRSYGYTF.